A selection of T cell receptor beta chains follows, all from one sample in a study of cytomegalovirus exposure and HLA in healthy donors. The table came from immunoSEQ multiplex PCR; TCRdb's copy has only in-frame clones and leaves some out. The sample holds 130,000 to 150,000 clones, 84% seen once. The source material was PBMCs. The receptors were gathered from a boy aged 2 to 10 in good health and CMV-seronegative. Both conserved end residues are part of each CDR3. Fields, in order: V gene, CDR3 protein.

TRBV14	CASSQLSGRGFEQYF
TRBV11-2	CASSLFYLSSTYEQYF
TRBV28	CASSLRSGGPGELFF
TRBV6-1	CASRKKTENTEAFF
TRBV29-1	CSVYNRTASTDTQYF
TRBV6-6	CASSYNRGTQHYGYTF
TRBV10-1	CASSESTFGSSVFTGELFF
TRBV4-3	CASSQFSAASATYEQYF
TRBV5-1	CASSLEGTGRTGELFF
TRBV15	CATGRYGTGDTEAFF
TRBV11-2	CASSLGLRGQGNSPLHF
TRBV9	CASSAGQGRGRTDTQYF
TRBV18	CASSQLGESQETQYF
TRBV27	CASSIRLRTSGSWTDTQYF
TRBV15	CATSRTSGNGKNIQYF
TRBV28	CASRGDNYSGNTIYF
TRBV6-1	CASGQGGPYEQYF
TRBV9	CASSVETGGFRGYTF